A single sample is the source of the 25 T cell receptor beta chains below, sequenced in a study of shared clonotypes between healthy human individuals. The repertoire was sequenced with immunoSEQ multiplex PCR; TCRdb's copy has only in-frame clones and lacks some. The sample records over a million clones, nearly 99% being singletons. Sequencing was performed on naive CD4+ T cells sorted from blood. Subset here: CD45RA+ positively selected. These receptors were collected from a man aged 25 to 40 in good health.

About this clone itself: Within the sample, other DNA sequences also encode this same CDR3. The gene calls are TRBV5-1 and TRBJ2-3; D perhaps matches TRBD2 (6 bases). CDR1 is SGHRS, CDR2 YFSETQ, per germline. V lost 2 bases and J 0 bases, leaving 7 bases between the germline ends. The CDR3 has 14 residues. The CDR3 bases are TGCGCCAGCAGCTTTAGCGGTAGCACAGATACGCAGTATTTT. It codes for CASSFSGSTDTQYF. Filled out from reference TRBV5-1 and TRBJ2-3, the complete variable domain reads KAGVTQTPRYLIKTRGQQVTLSCSPISGHRSVSWYQQTPGQGLQFLFEYFSETQRNKGNFPGRFSGRQFSNSRSEMNVSTLELGDSALYLCASSFSGSTDTQYFGPGTRLTVL.

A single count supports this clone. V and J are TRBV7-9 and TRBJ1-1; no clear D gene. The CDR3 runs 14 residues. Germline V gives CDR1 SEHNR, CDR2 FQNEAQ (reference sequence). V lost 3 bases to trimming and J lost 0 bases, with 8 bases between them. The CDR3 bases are TGTGCCAGCAGCTTCCCGGTCTTGAACACTGAAGCTTTCTTT. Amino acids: CASSFPVLNTEAFF.

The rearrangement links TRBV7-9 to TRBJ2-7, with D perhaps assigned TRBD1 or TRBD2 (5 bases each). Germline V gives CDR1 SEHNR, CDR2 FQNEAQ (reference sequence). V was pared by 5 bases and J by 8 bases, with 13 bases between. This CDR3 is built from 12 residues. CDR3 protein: CASSRSRDQQYF. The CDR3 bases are TGTGCCAGCAGCCGATCCCGGGACCAGCAGTACTTC.

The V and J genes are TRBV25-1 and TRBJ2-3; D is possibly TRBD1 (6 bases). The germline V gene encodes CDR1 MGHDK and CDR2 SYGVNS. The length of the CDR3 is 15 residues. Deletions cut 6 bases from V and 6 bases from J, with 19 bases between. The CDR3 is CASSLTGLGMDTQYF. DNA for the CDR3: TGTGCCAGCAGCCTAACAGGGTTAGGTATGGATACGCAGTATTTT.

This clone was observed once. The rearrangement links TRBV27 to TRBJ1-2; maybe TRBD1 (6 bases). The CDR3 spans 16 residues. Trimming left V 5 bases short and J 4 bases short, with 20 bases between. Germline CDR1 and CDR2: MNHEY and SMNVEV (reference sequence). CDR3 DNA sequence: TGTGCCAGCAGTGCGTTTAGAGGGGGTTCGGCCTATGGCTACACCTTC. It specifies CASSAFRGGSAYGYTF.

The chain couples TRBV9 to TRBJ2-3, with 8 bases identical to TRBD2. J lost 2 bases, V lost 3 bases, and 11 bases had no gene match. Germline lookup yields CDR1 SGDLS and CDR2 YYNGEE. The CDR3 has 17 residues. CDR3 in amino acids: CASSARLAGADTDTQYF. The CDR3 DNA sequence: TGTGCCAGCAGCGCGAGGCTAGCGGGTGCTGACACAGATACGCAGTATTTT.

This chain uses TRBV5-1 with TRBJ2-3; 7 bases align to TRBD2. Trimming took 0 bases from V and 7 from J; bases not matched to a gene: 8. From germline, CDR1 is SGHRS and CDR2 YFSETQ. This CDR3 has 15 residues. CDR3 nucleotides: TGCGCCAGCAGCTTGGAAGGCGGGAGTTATTATACGCAGTATTTT. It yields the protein CASSLEGGSYYTQYF.

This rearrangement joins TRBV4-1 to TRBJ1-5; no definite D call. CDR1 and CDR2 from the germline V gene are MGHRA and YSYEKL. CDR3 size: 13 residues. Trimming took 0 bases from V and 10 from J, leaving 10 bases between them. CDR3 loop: CASSQDQEGPQHF. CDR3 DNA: TGCGCCAGCAGCCAAGATCAGGAGGGACCCCAGCATTTT.

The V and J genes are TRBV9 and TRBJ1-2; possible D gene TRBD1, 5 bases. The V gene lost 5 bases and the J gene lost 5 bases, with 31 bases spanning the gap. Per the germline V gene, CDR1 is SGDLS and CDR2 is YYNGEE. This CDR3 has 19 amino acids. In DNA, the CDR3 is TGTGCCAGCAGAAAGCTATTTGGCGGGGCGCCGATCGACACTTATGGCTACACCTTC. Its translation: CASRKLFGGAPIDTYGYTF.

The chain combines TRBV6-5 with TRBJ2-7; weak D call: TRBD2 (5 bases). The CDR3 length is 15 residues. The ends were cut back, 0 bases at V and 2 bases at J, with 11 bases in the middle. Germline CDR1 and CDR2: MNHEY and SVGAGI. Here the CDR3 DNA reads TGTGCCAGCAGTTACTCGAAGGAGGTGGCCTACGAGCAGTACTTC. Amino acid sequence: CASSYSKEVAYEQYF.

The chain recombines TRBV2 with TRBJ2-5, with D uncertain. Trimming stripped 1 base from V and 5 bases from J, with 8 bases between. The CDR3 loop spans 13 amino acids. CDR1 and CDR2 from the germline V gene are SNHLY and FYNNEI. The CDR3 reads CASSEERVETQYF. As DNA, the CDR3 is TGTGCCAGCAGTGAAGAACGGGTTGAGACCCAGTACTTC.

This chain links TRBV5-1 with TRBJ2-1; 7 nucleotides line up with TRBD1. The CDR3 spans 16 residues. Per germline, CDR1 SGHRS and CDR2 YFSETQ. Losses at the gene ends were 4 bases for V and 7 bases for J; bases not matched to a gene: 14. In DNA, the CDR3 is TGCGCCAGCAGCGACGGACAGGTGCGTGTTTTAAATGAGCAGTTCTTC. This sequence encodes CASSDGQVRVLNEQFF.

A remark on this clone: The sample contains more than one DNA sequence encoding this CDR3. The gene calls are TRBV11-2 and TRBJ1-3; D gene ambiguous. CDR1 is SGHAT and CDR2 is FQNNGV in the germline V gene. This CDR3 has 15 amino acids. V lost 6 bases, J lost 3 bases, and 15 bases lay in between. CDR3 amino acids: CASRSTPGRGNTIYF. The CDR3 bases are TGTGCCAGCAGATCTACTCCAGGCCGTGGAAACACCATATATTTT.

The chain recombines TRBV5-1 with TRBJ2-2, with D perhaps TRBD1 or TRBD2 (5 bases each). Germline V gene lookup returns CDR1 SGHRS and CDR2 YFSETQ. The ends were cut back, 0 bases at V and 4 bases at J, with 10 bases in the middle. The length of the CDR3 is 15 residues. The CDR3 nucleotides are TGCGCCAGCAGCTTGGGGGTGGGGACCACCGGGGAGCTGTTTTTT. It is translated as CASSLGVGTTGELFF.

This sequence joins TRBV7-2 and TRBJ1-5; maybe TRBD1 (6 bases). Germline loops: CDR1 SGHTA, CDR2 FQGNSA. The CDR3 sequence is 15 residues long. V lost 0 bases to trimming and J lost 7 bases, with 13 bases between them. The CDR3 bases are TGTGCCAGCAGCTTAGCCTCTGGGGGCGGACAGCCCCAGCATTTT. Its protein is CASSLASGGGQPQHF. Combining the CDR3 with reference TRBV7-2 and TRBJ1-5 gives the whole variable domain GAGVSQSPSNKVTEKGKDVELRCDPISGHTALYWYRQSLGQGLEFLIYFQGNSAPDKSGLPSDRFSAERTGGSVSTLTIQRTQQEDSAVYLCASSLASGGGQPQHFGDGTRLSIL.

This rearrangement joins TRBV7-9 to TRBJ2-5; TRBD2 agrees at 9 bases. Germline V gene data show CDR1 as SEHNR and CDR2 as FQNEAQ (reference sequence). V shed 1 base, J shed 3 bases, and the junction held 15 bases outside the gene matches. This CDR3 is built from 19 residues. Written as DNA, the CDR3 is TGTGCCAGCAGCTTAGGAGGTCTAGCGGGACGGAGGAGGAAAGAGACCCAGTACTTC. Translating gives CASSLGGLAGRRRKETQYF.

In nucleotides, the CDR3 is TGTGCCAGCCAAGGACAGGCGAACACTGAAGCTTTCTTT. Translation: CASQGQANTEAFF. V usage is TRBV2 and J usage is TRBJ1-1; the match to TRBD1 covers 7 bases. The J segment lost 1 base and the V segment lost 8 bases, leaving 4 bases of the junction unmatched. CDR3 size: 13 residues. Germline CDR1 is SNHLY and CDR2 is FYNNEI.

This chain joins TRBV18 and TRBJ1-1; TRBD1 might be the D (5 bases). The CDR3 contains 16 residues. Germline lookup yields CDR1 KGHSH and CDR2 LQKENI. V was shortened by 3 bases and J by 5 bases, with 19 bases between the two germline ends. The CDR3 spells CASSPTLGGVGTEAFF. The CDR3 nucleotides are TGTGCCAGCTCACCGACTCTAGGAGGGGTGGGGACTGAAGCTTTCTTT.

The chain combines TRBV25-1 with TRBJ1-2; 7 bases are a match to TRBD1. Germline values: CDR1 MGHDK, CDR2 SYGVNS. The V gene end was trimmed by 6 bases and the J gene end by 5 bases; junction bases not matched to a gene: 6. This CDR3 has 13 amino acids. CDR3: CASSVTGLYGYTF. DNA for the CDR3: TGTGCCAGCAGCGTGACAGGGCTTTATGGCTACACCTTC.

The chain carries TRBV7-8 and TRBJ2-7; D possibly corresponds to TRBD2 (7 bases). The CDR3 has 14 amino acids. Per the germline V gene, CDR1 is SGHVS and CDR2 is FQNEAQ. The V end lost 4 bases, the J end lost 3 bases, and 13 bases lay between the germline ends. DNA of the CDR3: TGTGCCAGCAGCTCCCCGGGGGGCGTCTACGAGCAGTACTTC. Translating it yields CASSSPGGVYEQYF.

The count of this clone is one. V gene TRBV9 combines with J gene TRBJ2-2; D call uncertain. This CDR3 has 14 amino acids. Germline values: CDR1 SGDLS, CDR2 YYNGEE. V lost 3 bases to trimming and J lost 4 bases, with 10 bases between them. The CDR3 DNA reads TGTGCCAGCAGCGCAGTTATTGGCACCGGGGAGCTGTTTTTT. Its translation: CASSAVIGTGELFF. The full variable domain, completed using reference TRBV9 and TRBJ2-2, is DSGVTQTPKHLITATGQRVTLRCSPRSGDLSVYWYQQSLDQGLQFLIQYYNGEERAKGNILERFSAQQFPDLHSELNLSSLELGDSALYFCASSAVIGTGELFFGEGSRLTVL.

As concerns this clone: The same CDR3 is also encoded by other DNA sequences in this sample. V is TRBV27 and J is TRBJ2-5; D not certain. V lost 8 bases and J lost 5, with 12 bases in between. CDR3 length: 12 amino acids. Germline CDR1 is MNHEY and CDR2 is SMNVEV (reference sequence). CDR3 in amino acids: CASSPGGETQYF. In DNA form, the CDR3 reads TGTGCCAGCTCACCAGGTGGGGAGACCCAGTACTTC.

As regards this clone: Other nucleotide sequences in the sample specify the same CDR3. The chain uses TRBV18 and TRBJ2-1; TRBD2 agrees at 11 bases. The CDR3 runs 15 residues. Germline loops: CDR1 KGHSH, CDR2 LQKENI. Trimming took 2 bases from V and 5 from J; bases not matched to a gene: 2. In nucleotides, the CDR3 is TGTGCCAGCTCACCAACTAGCGGGAGAAACAATGAGCAGTTCTTC. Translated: CASSPTSGRNNEQFF. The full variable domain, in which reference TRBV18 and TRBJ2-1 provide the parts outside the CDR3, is NAGVMQNPRHLVRRRGQEARLRCSPMKGHSHVYWYRQLPEEGLKFMVYLQKENIIDESGMPKERFSAEFPKEGPSILRIQQVVRGDSAAYFCASSPTSGRNNEQFFGPGTRLTVL.

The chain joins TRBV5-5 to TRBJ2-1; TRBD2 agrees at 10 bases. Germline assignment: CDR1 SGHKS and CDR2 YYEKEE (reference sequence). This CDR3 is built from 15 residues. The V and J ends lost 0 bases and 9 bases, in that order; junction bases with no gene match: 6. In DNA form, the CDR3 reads TGTGCCAGCAGCTTGGCAGCGGGAGGGGGTCGTGAGCAGTTCTTC. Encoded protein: CASSLAAGGGREQFF. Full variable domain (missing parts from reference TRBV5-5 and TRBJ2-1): DAGVTQSPTHLIKTRGQQVTLRCSPISGHKSVSWYQQVLGQGPQFIFQYYEKEERGRGNFPDRFSARQFPNYSSELNVNALLLGDSALYLCASSLAAGGGREQFFGPGTRLTVL.

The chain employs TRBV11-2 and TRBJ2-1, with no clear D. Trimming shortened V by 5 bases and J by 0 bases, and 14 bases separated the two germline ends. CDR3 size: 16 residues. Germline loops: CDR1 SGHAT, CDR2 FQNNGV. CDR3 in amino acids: CASSPPGWSSYNEQFF. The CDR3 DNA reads TGTGCCAGCAGCCCCCCCGGGTGGAGCTCCTACAATGAGCAGTTCTTC.